The TCR beta chain described here comes from a study of molecular identifiers for immune sequencing clone quantification. Study-wide results and limits: Clones above 20 RNA copies held over 98% of effector molecules, under 1% in naive cells.

For bulk TCR libraries, previously described methods and listed TCR primers were used. TCRdb re-called the PCR reads with MiXCR, one entry per CDR3 protein. The table includes 60,000 to 65,000 distinct CDR3 sequences, under 20% detected once. Preparation of naive CD8 libraries involved roughly 19,000 to 1,100,000 sorted cells and 10%, 30% or 50% RNA. As CD8+CD4-CCR7+CD45RA+ cells, naive CD8 T cells were sorted. V lost 1 base, J lost 2 bases, and 9 bases lay in between. Germline CDR1 reads MGHRA; CDR2 reads YSYEKL. The CDR3 length is 16 residues. Comment on this clonotype: Its target is not known. The CDR3 does not end in the conserved phenylalanine or tryptophan, so this is likely a read error.

The sequence came from a human donor in good health. Some libraries in this study had Jurkat cell RNA spiked in. This sequence joins TRBV4-1 and TRBJ2-6; D ambiguous. The material sequenced was naive CD8+ T cells from blood, with Jurkat cell RNA spiked in. Subset described: FACS-sorted CD8+CD4-CCR7+CD45RA+ naive T cells. CDR3: CASSQALDTGANVLTL. Written as DNA, the CDR3 is TGCGCCAGCAGCCAAGCGCTCGACACTGGGGCCAACGTCCTGACTCTC.